Below are 2 T cell receptor beta chains sequenced from a single sample in a study of blood T cells in healthy people across ages. The second PCR ran roughly 6 to 11 cycles with a sample-barcoded 5' primer and J-beta primers. TCRdb used MiXCR to reprocess the 5' RACE reads, holding one entry per CDR3 protein. Of some 890,000 distinct CDR3 sequences in the sample, almost 30% were seen once. These sequences were also reported in another study, on T cells of mothers and their children.

The specimen was blood. The source of these receptors is a woman aged 35 to 49 in good health.

This chain's CDR3 is CASSSTRISNQPQHF. The CDR3 DNA sequence: TGTGCCAGCAGCTCTACTAGGATTAGCAATCAGCCCCAGCATTTT. The chain links TRBV7-2 to TRBJ1-5; D is ambiguous. Germline V gene sequence: CDR1 SGHTA, CDR2 FQGNSA. The CDR3 totals 15 residues. Trimming removed 4 bases from V and 0 bases from J, with 10 bases in between.

As regards this clonotype: A much larger clone lies one base from this, so it may be a read error. The rearrangement uses TRBV7-9 and TRBJ2-5; D gene unclear. The end of the DNA fits TRBJ2-1 better, so the J call may be wrong. Germline-derived CDR1 and CDR2 are SEHNR and FQNEAQ (reference sequence). The CDR3 covers 13 residues. The CDR3 is CASSLALQETQFF. The CDR3, as DNA: TGTGCCAGCAGCCTCGCCCTACAAGAGACCCAGTTCTTC.